The sequence of this TCR beta chain was determined in a study of blood T cell repertoires in COVID-19. Study at large: Donors in the United States, Italy and Spain gave samples during acute or convalescent COVID-19. PBMCs, B-cell-depleted T cells, or T cells provided the cDNA or gDNA that made up the material.

Germline CDR1 SGHNT, CDR2 YYREEE (reference sequence). V shed 4 bases and J 8 bases; nucleotides not matched to a gene: 7. CDR3 length equals 16 residues. Per the original data handling: Reference gene primer amplification yielded estimated nucleated cell counts. Clones were read by immunoSEQ multiplex PCR, and TCRdb kept only the in-frame ones, dropping some. D and trimming were read from the DNA, whereas the V and J calls and clone size are those reported in that table. The sample lists 130,000 to 150,000 clones; around 84% were seen once. The genes are TRBV5-4 and TRBJ2-2, with 14 bases identical to TRBD2. This clonotype was obtained from a woman in her forties or fifties with acute or convalescent COVID-19. The sequenced material came from peripheral blood. The CDR3 DNA follows: TGTGCCAGCAGCATCGGGACTAGCGGGGGCCAAGGGGAGCTGTTTTTT. Translated, it gives CASSIGTSGGQGELFF.